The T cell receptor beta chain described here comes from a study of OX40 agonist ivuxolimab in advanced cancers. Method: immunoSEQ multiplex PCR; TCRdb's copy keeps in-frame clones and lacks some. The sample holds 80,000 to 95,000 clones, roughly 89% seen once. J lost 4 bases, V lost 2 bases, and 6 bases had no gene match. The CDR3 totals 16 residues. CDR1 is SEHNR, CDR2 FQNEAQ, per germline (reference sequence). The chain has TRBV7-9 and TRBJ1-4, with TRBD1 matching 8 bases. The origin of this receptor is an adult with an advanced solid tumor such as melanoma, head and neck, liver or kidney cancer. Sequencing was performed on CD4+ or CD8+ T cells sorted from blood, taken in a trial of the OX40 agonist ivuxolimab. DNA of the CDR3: TGTGCCAGCAGCTTAATCCCCGGACAGGGTAATGAAAAACTGTTTTTT. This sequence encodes CASSLIPGQGNEKLFF.